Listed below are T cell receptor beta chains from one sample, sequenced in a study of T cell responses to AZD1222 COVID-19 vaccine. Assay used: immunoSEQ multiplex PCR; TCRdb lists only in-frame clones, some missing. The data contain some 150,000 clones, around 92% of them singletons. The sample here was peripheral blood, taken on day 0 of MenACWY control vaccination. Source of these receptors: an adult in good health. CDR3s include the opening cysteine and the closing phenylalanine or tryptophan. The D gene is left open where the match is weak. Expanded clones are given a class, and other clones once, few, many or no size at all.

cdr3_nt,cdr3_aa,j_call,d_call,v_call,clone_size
TGTGCCACCAGAGGGACAGGGCCCTATGAGCAGTTCTTC,CATRGTGPYEQFF,TRBJ2-1,TRBD1,TRBV24-1,NA
TGTGCCAGCAGTCCCCAGGGCCCCTATGGCTACACCTTC,CASSPQGPYGYTF,TRBJ1-2,NA,TRBV27,NA
TGTGCCAGCAGCCCGAGGGCTAGCGGTCAAGAGACCCAGTACTTC,CASSPRASGQETQYF,TRBJ2-5,TRBD2,TRBV3-1/TRBV3-2,NA
TGTGCCAGCACCTATCAACAGGGAAACACCGGGGAGCTGTTTTTT,CASTYQQGNTGELFF,TRBJ2-2,NA,TRBV5-5,NA
TGTGCCAGCAGCCACATAAACAGGGGAACCAATGAAAAACTGTTTTTT,CASSHINRGTNEKLFF,TRBJ1-4,TRBD1,TRBV3-1/TRBV3-2,once
TGTGCCAGTAGCCGGGGACTAGGCCCTGCCGAGAACATTCAGTACTTC,CASSRGLGPAENIQYF,TRBJ2-4,TRBD2,TRBV19,NA
TGCGCCAGCAGCTTGACACTAGCGGGTGCGTACAATGAGCAGTTCTTC,CASSLTLAGAYNEQFF,TRBJ2-1,TRBD2,TRBV5-1,NA
TGTGCCAGTACCGCGGACCGAGTGTGGCCCCAGCATTTT,CASTADRVWPQHF,TRBJ1-5,NA,TRBV19,NA
TGTGCCAGCAGTTTCAGATATGAAAAACTGTTTTTT,CASSFRYEKLFF,TRBJ1-4,NA,TRBV12-3/TRBV12-4,NA
TGTGCCAGCAGCCGAGGGACAGGGGACAATAATGAAAAACTGTTTTTT,CASSRGTGDNNEKLFF,TRBJ1-4,NA,TRBV21-1,NA
TGTGCCAGCAGTTACTCAAGCGCCACCTATGGCTACACCTTC,CASSYSSATYGYTF,TRBJ1-2,NA,TRBV6-5,NA
TGTGCCAGCAGTCCGGACAAAACTTGGGGCAATCAGCCCCAGCATTTT,CASSPDKTWGNQPQHF,TRBJ1-5,NA,TRBV27,NA
TGTGCCTGGAGCGCTGATGTGATGCAGAGAGGCGAGCAGTACTTC,CAWSADVMQRGEQYF,TRBJ2-7,NA,TRBV30,NA
TGTGCCAGCAGCTTAACCGGGACTAGCGGGATTTCCTCCTACAATGAGCAGTTCTTC,CASSLTGTSGISSYNEQFF,TRBJ2-1,TRBD2,TRBV11-2,NA
TGTGCCACCTCTAGCGGGAGGACAGATACGCAGTATTTT,CATSSGRTDTQYF,TRBJ2-3,TRBD2,TRBV19,NA
TGTGCAAGTCGCCCGAGGCGGCAGGACTACGCTAACTATGGCTACACCTTC,CASRPRRQDYANYGYTF,TRBJ1-2,NA,TRBV12-2,NA
TGTGCCAGCAGTATGCTAGCCCCCTGGGATGAGCAGTTCTTC,CASSMLAPWDEQFF,TRBJ2-1,NA,TRBV27,NA
TGTGCCAGTAGTCCCCCAGGACCGACGAACACTGAAGCTTTCTTT,CASSPPGPTNTEAFF,TRBJ1-1,NA,TRBV19,NA
TGTGCCAGAAGCTCGTCGAGGGCTAGTCTTCAGCGGGAGGGCTCCGATACGCAGTATTTT,CARSSSRASLQREGSDTQYF,TRBJ2-3,TRBD2,TRBV5-3,NA
TGTGCCAGCAGCTTAGGCCAAGAGACCCAGTACTTC,CASSLGQETQYF,TRBJ2-5,NA,TRBV7-8,NA
TGTGCCAGCAGTTCGGGACAGGGGGGACCACCCCTCCACTTT,CASSSGQGGPPLHF,TRBJ1-6,TRBD1,TRBV6-2/TRBV6-3,once
TGTGCCAGCAGCTTAGACAGGGTTAAAGGCTACACCTTC,CASSLDRVKGYTF,TRBJ1-2,NA,TRBV7-2,NA
TGTGCCAGCAGCTCAGCGACGGGACAGGGAGGGAGGGGCACTGAAGCTTTCTTT,CASSSATGQGGRGTEAFF,TRBJ1-1,TRBD1,TRBV7-3,NA
TGTGCCAGCAGCCCCGGACTAGCGGTCTCCTACGAGCAGTACTTC,CASSPGLAVSYEQYF,TRBJ2-7,TRBD2,TRBV5-4,NA
TGCAGCGTTGCTACGGGGAAGGGCTATGGCTACACCTTC,CSVATGKGYGYTF,TRBJ1-2,NA,TRBV29-1,NA
TGTGCCAGCAGCTTACAGGGGAGGTCTGGGGCCAACGTCCTGACTTTC,CASSLQGRSGANVLTF,TRBJ2-6,NA,TRBV7-6,NA
TGTGCCTGGAACAGGGACTATGGCTACACCTTC,CAWNRDYGYTF,TRBJ1-2,NA,TRBV30,NA
TGTGCCAGCAGCGTTCTTAGGGGGACTGAAGCTTTCTTT,CASSVLRGTEAFF,TRBJ1-1,NA,TRBV6-4,NA
TGTGCCAGCAGCCAAGATCCGGGGGCTGGCGACAATGAGCAGTTCTTC,CASSQDPGAGDNEQFF,TRBJ2-1,NA,TRBV4-2,NA
TGTGCCAGTAGTCGACAGGGGGTAGGGGAAAAACTGTTTTTT,CASSRQGVGEKLFF,TRBJ1-4,TRBD1,TRBV19,NA
TGTGCCAGCAGCCCCTCCGGGGGACACCCTGCAACTAATGAAAAACTGTTTTTT,CASSPSGGHPATNEKLFF,TRBJ1-4,NA,TRBV7-6,NA
TGTGCCAGCAGCTTAGGAGGAGCCGTCGGCTCCTACAATGAGCAGTTCTTC,CASSLGGAVGSYNEQFF,TRBJ2-1,NA,TRBV7-2,NA
TGTGCCAGCAGCTTAGACAGGGCGAGGGCTGAGCAGTTCTTC,CASSLDRARAEQFF,TRBJ2-1,NA,TRBV7-9,NA
TGTGCCAGCAGCTCTACAGGCTCTGGGGCCAACGTCCTGACTTTC,CASSSTGSGANVLTF,TRBJ2-6,NA,TRBV7-9,NA
TGTGCCAGCAGCTTGGAGGCCAGAACAAATAATTCACCCCTCCACTTT,CASSLEARTNNSPLHF,TRBJ1-6,NA,TRBV5-5,NA
TGTGCCAGCAGCTTGAGAAAGCCTACCCCATGCAATGAGCAGTTCTTC,CASSLRKPTPCNEQFF,TRBJ2-1,NA,TRBV12-1,NA
TGTGCCAGCAGCCAAGTATGGGCTAGCGGGAGTTACAATGAGCAGTTCTTC,CASSQVWASGSYNEQFF,TRBJ2-1,TRBD2,TRBV14,NA
TGTGCCACCAGTGATTTTGAGGGGGAAGGAGGCTATGGCTACACCTTC,CATSDFEGEGGYGYTF,TRBJ1-2,NA,TRBV24-1,NA
TGTGCCAGCAGCCTCACAGGGCCCGAGACCCAGTACTTC,CASSLTGPETQYF,TRBJ2-5,NA,TRBV5-8,NA
TGTGCCAGCAGTTTATTGGGTGGGCGGCCAAATCAGCCCCAGCATTTT,CASSLLGGRPNQPQHF,TRBJ1-5,NA,TRBV27,once
TGTGCCAGCAGCAAAGCGGTCCTGGCGGGGGGATCCTACGAGCAGTACTTC,CASSKAVLAGGSYEQYF,TRBJ2-7,NA,TRBV21-1,NA
TGTGCCATTTCACCACCGAGGGACCTTAGCGGGAGAAGGCAGTATTTT,CAISPPRDLSGRRQYF,TRBJ2-3,TRBD2,TRBV7-2,NA
TGCGCCAGCAGCTGGGCAGGCCTGAACACTGAAGCTTTCTTT,CASSWAGLNTEAFF,TRBJ1-1,NA,TRBV5-1,NA
TGTGCCAGCATCCCGCGGCCAGCTAGAAACACAGATACGCAGTATTTT,CASIPRPARNTDTQYF,TRBJ2-3,NA,TRBV27,NA
NA,CASSLFGEGAAYF,TRBJ2-3,NA,TRBV27,NA
TGTGCCAGCAGGGGGGCTAGCGGGAGGGCCAATGAGCAGTTCTTC,CASRGASGRANEQFF,TRBJ2-1,TRBD2,TRBV2,NA
TGCAGCGTTGTTTCCTACGAGCAGTACTTC,CSVVSYEQYF,TRBJ2-7,NA,TRBV29-1,NA
TGTGCCAGCAGTTACCTCCAGGTGGGGGGCACTGAAGCTTTCTTT,CASSYLQVGGTEAFF,TRBJ1-1,NA,TRBV6-5,NA
TGTGCCAGCAGCTTAGTTAGAAAGGCTGAAGCTTTCTTT,CASSLVRKAEAFF,TRBJ1-1,NA,TRBV7-9,NA
TGTGCCAGCAGCCAATCCTCGCTAGCGGGATCCTACAATGAGCAGTTCTTC,CASSQSSLAGSYNEQFF,TRBJ2-1,TRBD2,TRBV3-1/TRBV3-2,NA
TGTGCCAGCAGTTTAAGGGGCGCCAACTATGGCTACACCTTC,CASSLRGANYGYTF,TRBJ1-2,NA,TRBV7-6,NA
TGTGCCAGTAGTATCTCTCGGACAGGGACCGGGGAGCTGTTTTTT,CASSISRTGTGELFF,TRBJ2-2,TRBD1,TRBV19,NA
TGCGCCAGCAGCTGGGGGACCGGGACTACCCTTGCCTACGAGCAGTACTTC,CASSWGTGTTLAYEQYF,TRBJ2-7,TRBD2,TRBV5-1,NA
TGTGCCAGCTCACCTTCGGAGAATCAGCCCCAGCATTTT,CASSPSENQPQHF,TRBJ1-5,NA,TRBV18,NA
TGTGCTAGTGCCGTGTTGGAGGGGATGGGGAATGAGCAGTTCTTC,CASAVLEGMGNEQFF,TRBJ2-1,NA,TRBV12-5,NA
TGTGCCAGCAGCGTGGGGGTACAGGGGGCAGATAATTCACCCCTCCACTTT,CASSVGVQGADNSPLHF,TRBJ1-6,TRBD1,TRBV9,NA
TGTGCCAGCAGCCAAGAGGTCGGCGGACTAGGTGGGAATGAGCAGTTCTTC,CASSQEVGGLGGNEQFF,TRBJ2-1,TRBD2,TRBV4-2,NA
TGTGCCAGCAGCCAGACAGGGGTCCTTAATGAAAAACTGTTTTTT,CASSQTGVLNEKLFF,TRBJ1-4,TRBD1,TRBV14,NA